This is a list of T cell receptor beta chains from one sample in a study of T cells in Graves' hyperthyroidism and ophthalmopathy. TCRdb analysed the multiplex PCR reads with MiXCR anew, one entry per CDR3 protein. The data hold a few hundred thousand distinct CDR3 sequences, with about 16% observed a single time. Sequencing input: blood. These TCRs come from a woman under 40 with Graves' ophthalmopathy. CDR3s include the opening cysteine and the closing phenylalanine or tryptophan. The order of the fields is clone size, D gene, J gene, V gene, CDR3 protein, CDR3 DNA. D genes are given only for firm matches. Expanded clones are given a class, and other clones once, few, many or no size at all.

abundance: -; d_gene: -; j_gene: TRBJ2-1; v_gene: TRBV7-3; CDR3aa: CASSLRVTNEQFF; CDR3nt: TGTGCCAGCAGCTTAAGGGTCACCAATGAGCAGTTCTTC
abundance: -; d_gene: -; j_gene: TRBJ2-1; v_gene: TRBV24-1; CDR3aa: CATSDAFSSYNEQFF; CDR3nt: TGTGCCACCAGTGACGCATTTAGCTCCTACAATGAGCAGTTCTTC
abundance: -; d_gene: -; j_gene: TRBJ2-7; v_gene: TRBV6-5; CDR3aa: CASSYGILYEQYF; CDR3nt: TGTGCCAGCAGTTACGGGATCCTTTACGAGCAGTACTTC
abundance: few; d_gene: -; j_gene: TRBJ2-3; v_gene: TRBV20-1; CDR3aa: CSAREGPDTQYF; CDR3nt: TGCAGTGCTAGGGAAGGCCCGGATACGCAGTATTTT
abundance: few; d_gene: -; j_gene: TRBJ2-7; v_gene: TRBV10-3; CDR3aa: CAISEPRPPYEQYF; CDR3nt: TGTGCCATCAGTGAGCCTCGCCCCCCATACGAGCAGTACTTC
abundance: many; d_gene: TRBD2; j_gene: TRBJ2-3; v_gene: TRBV20-1; CDR3aa: CSPDGTSGMVDTQYF; CDR3nt: TGCAGTCCGGACGGGACTAGCGGGATGGTAGATACGCAGTATTTT
abundance: -; d_gene: -; j_gene: TRBJ2-1; v_gene: TRBV10-3; CDR3aa: CATSFWGPNNEQFF; CDR3nt: TGTGCCACCTCCTTCTGGGGCCCGAACAATGAGCAGTTCTTC
abundance: -; d_gene: TRBD1; j_gene: TRBJ1-5; v_gene: TRBV12-3/TRBV12-4; CDR3aa: CASRNRGADQPQHF; CDR3nt: TGTGCCAGCAGGAACAGGGGCGCCGACCAGCCCCAGCATTTT
abundance: many; d_gene: -; j_gene: TRBJ2-7; v_gene: TRBV2; CDR3aa: CASSDYEQYF; CDR3nt: TGTGCCAGCAGTGACTACGAGCAGTACTTC
abundance: few; d_gene: TRBD1; j_gene: TRBJ2-2; v_gene: TRBV30; CDR3aa: CAWSTGTDYSNTGELFF; CDR3nt: TGTGCCTGGAGTACCGGGACAGATTACTCGAACACCGGGGAGCTGTTTTTT
abundance: many; d_gene: -; j_gene: TRBJ2-7; v_gene: TRBV6-2/TRBV6-3; CDR3aa: CASSSFYEQYF; CDR3nt: TGTGCCAGCTCATCGTTCTACGAGCAGTACTTC
abundance: -; d_gene: TRBD1; j_gene: TRBJ1-4; v_gene: TRBV6-4; CDR3aa: CASSPPRQGNGPNEKLFF; CDR3nt: TGCGCCAGCAGTCCCCCGAGACAGGGGAATGGTCCTAATGAAAAACTGTTTTTT
abundance: -; d_gene: -; j_gene: TRBJ1-1; v_gene: TRBV4-3; CDR3aa: CASSQEGGIEAFF; CDR3nt: TGCGCCAGCAGCCAAGAAGGCGGGATTGAAGCTTTCTTT
abundance: once; d_gene: -; j_gene: TRBJ1-5; v_gene: TRBV6-1; CDR3aa: CASSESIGVGNQPQHF; CDR3nt: TGTGCCAGCAGTGAAAGCATTGGAGTGGGCAATCAGCCCCAGCATTTT
abundance: few; d_gene: -; j_gene: TRBJ2-7; v_gene: TRBV19; CDR3aa: CASSKNRWGTYEQYF; CDR3nt: TGTGCCAGTAGTAAAAACCGGTGGGGAACCTACGAGCAGTACTTC
abundance: many; d_gene: -; j_gene: TRBJ2-7; v_gene: TRBV28; CDR3aa: CASSSRTPVEQYF; CDR3nt: TGTGCCAGCAGTTCGAGGACTCCTGTCGAGCAGTACTTC